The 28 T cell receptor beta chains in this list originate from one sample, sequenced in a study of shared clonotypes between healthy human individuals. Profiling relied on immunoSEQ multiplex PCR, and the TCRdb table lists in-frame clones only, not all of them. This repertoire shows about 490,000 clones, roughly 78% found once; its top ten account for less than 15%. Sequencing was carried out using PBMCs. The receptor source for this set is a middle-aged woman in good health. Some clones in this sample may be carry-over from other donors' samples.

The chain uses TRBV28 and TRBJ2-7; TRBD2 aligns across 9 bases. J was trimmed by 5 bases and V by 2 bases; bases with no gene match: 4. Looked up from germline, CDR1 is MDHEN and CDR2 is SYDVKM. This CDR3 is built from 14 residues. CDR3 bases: TGTGCCAGCAGTTTAGCGGGAGGGCGAGACGAGCAGTACTTC. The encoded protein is CASSLAGGRDEQYF. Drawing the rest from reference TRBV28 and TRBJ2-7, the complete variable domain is DVKVTQSSRYLVKRTGEKVFLECVQDMDHENMFWYRQDPGLGLRLIYFSYDVKMKEKGDIPEGYSVSREKKERFSLILESASTNQTSMYLCASSLAGGRDEQYFGPGTRLTVT.

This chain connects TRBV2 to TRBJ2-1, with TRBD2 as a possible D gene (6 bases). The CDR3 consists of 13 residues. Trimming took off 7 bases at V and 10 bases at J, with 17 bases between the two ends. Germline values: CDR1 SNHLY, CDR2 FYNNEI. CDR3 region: CASTRGLQLEQFF. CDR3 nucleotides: TGTGCCAGCACGCGAGGACTACAACTCGAGCAGTTCTTC.

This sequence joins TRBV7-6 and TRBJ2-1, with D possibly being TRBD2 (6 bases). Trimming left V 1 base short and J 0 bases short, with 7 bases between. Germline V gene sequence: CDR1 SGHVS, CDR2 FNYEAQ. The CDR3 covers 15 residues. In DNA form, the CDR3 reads TGTGCCAGCAGCTTAGACGGGGGCTCCTACAATGAGCAGTTCTTC. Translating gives CASSLDGGSYNEQFF.

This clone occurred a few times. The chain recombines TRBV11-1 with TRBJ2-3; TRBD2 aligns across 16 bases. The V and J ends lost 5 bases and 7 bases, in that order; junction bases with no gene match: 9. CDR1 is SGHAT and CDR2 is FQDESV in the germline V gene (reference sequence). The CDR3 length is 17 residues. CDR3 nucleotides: TGTGCCAGCAGCCCTGGGACTAGCGGGAGGGCCTGGAATACGCAGTATTTT. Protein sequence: CASSPGTSGRAWNTQYF.

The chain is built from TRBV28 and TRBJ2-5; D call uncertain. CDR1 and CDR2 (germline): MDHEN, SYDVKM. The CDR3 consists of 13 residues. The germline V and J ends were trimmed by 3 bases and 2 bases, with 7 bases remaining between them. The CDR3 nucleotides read TGTGCCAGCAGTTTCCAGAATCAAGAGACCCAGTACTTC. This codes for CASSFQNQETQYF.

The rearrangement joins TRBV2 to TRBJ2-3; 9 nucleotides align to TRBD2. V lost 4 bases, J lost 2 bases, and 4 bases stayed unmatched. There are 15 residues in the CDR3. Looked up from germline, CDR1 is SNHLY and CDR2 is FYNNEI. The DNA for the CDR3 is TGTGCCAGCAGTGCGGCGGGAGGGGCCACAGATACGCAGTATTTT. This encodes CASSAAGGATDTQYF.

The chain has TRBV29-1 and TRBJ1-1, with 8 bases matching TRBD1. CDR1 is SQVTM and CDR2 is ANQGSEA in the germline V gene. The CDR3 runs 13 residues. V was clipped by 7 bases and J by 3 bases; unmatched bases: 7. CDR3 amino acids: CSEVDRVDTEAFF. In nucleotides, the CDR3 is TGCAGCGAGGTGGACAGGGTGGACACTGAAGCTTTCTTT.

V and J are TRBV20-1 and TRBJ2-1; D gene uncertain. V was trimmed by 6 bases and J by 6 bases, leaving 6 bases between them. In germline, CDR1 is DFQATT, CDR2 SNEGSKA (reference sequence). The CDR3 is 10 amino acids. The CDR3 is CSAAGNEQFF. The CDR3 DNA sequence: TGCAGTGCCGCAGGCAATGAGCAGTTCTTC.

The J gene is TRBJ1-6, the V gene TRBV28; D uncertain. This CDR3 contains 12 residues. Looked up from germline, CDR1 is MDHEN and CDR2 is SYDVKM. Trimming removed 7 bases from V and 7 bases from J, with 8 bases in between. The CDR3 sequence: CASNDRNSPLHF. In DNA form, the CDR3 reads TGTGCCAGCAACGACCGGAATTCACCCCTCCACTTT. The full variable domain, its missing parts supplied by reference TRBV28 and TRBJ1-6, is DVKVTQSSRYLVKRTGEKVFLECVQDMDHENMFWYRQDPGLGLRLIYFSYDVKMKEKGDIPEGYSVSREKKERFSLILESASTNQTSMYLCASNDRNSPLHFGNGTRLTVT.

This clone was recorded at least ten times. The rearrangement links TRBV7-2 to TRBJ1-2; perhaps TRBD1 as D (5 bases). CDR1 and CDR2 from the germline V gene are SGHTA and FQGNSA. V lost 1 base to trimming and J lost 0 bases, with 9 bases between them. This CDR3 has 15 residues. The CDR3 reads CASSLDGATNYGYTF. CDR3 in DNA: TGTGCCAGCAGCTTAGACGGGGCAACTAACTATGGCTACACCTTC.

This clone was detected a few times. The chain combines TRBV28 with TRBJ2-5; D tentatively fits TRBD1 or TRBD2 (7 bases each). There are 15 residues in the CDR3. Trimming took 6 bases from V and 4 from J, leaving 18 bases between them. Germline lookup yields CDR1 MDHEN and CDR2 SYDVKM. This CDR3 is CASSPHGEGAETQYF. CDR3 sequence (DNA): TGTGCCAGCAGCCCCCACGGGGAGGGGGCAGAGACCCAGTACTTC.

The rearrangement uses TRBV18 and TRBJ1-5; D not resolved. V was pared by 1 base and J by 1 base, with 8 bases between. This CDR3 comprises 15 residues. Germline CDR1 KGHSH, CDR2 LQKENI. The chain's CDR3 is CASSPLGSSNQPQHF. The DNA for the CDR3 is TGTGCCAGCTCACCACTGGGGAGCAGCAATCAGCCCCAGCATTTT.

The CDR3 DNA follows: TGTGCCAGCAGCTTGTGGGACAGGGTTGAAGCTTTCTTT. As protein: CASSLWDRVEAFF. The chain uses TRBV5-6 and TRBJ1-1; 9 bases fit TRBD1. Per the germline V gene, CDR1 is SGHDT and CDR2 is YYEEEE. V gave up 1 base and J gave up 7 bases; unmatched junction bases: 2. The CDR3 runs 13 residues.

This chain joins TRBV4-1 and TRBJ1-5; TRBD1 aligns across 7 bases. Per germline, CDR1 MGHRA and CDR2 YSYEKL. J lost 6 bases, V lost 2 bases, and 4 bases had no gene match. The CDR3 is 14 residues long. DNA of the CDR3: TGCGCCAGCAGCCAACAACAGGGGACTCAGCCCCAGCATTTT. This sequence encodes CASSQQQGTQPQHF.

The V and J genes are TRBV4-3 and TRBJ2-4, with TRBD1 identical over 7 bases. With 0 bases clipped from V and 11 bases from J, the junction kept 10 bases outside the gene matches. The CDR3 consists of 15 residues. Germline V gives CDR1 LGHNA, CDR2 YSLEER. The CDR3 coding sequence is TGCGCCAGCAGCCAAGATTTTGGGGGACAGTTTCTTCAGTACTTC. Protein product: CASSQDFGGQFLQYF.

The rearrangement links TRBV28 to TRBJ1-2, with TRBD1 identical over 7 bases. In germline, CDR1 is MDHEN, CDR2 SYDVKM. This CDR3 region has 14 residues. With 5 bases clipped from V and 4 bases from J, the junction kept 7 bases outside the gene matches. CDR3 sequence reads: CASSRQGGSYGYTF. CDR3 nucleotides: TGTGCCAGCAGTCGACAGGGCGGATCCTATGGCTACACCTTC.

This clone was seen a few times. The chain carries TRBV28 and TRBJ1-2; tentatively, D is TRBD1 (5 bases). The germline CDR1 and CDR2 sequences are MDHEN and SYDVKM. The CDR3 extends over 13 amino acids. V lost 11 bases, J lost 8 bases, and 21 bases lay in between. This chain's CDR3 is CALQDPLGEGYTF. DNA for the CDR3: TGTGCCCTGCAAGACCCTCTAGGGGAGGGCTACACCTTC.

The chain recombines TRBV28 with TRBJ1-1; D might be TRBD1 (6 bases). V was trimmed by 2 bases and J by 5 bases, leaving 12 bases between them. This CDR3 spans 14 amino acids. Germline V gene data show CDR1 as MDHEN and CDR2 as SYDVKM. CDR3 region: CASSLAQGGTEAFF. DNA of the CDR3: TGTGCCAGCAGTTTAGCACAGGGTGGAACTGAAGCTTTCTTT.

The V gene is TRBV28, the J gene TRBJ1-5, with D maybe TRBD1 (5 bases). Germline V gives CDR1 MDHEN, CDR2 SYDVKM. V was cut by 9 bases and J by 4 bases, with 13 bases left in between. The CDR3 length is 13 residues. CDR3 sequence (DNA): TGTGCCAGTCGGAAGGGGCTTAATCAGCCCCAGCATTTT. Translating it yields CASRKGLNQPQHF.

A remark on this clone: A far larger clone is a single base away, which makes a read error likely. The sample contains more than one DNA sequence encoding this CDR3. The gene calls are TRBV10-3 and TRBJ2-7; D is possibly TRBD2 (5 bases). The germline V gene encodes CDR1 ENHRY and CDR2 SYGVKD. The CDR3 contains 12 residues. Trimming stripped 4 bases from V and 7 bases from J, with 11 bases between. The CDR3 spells CAISAQGGEQYF. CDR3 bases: TGTGCCATCAGTGCCCAAGGCGGGGAGCAGTACTTC.

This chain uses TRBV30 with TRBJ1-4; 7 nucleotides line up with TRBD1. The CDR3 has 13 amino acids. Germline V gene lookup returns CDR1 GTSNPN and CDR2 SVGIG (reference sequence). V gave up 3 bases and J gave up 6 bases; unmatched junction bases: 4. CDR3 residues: CAWRNRGYEKLFF. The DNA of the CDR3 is TGTGCCTGGAGGAACAGGGGATATGAAAAACTGTTTTTT.

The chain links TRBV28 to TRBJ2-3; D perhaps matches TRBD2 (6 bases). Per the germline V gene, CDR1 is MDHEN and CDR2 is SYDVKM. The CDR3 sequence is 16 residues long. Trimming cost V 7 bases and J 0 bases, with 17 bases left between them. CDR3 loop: CASTQSVGRSTDTQYF. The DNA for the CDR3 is TGTGCCAGCACCCAATCAGTGGGGAGGAGCACAGATACGCAGTATTTT.

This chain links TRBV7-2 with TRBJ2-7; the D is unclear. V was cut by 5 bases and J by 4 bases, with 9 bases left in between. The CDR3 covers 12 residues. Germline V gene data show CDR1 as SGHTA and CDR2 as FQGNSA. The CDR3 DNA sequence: TGTGCCAGCAGCGCGCTTGGATACGAGCAGTACTTC. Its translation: CASSALGYEQYF.

The CDR3 DNA reads as TGCAGCGGCCAGACTAGCCCCTACAATGAGCAGTTCTTC. It codes for CSGQTSPYNEQFF. The rearrangement joins TRBV29-1 to TRBJ2-1; the match to TRBD2 covers 7 bases. The V gene end was trimmed by 7 bases and the J gene end by 2 bases; junction bases not matched to a gene: 5. The CDR3 contains 13 residues. In germline, CDR1 is SQVTM, CDR2 ANQGSEA.

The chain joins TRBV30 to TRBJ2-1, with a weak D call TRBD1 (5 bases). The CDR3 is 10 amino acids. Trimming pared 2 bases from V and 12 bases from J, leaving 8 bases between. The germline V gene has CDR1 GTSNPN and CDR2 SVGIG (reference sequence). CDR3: CAWSKGWQFF. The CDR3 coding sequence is TGTGCCTGGAGTAAGGGGTGGCAGTTCTTC.

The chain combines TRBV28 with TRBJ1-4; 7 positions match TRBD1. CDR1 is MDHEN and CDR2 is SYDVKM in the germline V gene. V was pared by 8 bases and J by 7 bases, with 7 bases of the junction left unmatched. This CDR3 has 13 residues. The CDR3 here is CASSIRGGEKLFF. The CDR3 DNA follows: TGTGCCAGCTCTATCAGGGGGGGTGAAAAACTGTTTTTT.

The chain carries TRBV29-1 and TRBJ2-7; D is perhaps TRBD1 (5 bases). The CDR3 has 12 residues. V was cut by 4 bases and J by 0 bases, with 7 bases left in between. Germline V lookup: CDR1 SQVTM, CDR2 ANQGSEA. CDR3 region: CSVGGASYEQYF. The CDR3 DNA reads TGCAGCGTTGGTGGGGCCTCCTACGAGCAGTACTTC.

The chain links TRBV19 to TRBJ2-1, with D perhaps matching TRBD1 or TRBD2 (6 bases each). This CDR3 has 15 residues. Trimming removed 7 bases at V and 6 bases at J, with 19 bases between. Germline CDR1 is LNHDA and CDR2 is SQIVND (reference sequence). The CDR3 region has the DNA TGTGCCAGTAAGCAACAGGGACTCGTTGGCAATGAGCAGTTCTTC. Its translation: CASKQQGLVGNEQFF.